This T cell receptor (beta chain) was sequenced during a study of metastatic and nonmetastatic thyroid tumors. Across the whole study: Comparative analysis of repertoires was undertaken across blood and tumor or nodule tissue obtained from malignant and benign thyroid patients. Study-level results: For both blood and tumor, malignant thyroid tumors reportedly showed significantly higher TCR beta diversity than benign nodules did.

Original methodology: It was from CDR3 differences across clinicopathological groups that a distant-metastasis classifier for papillary thyroid cancer was built. From the PCR reads, TCRdb re-called clones with MiXCR. Here the V and J calls rest on TCRdb's processing, not on the authors' analysis. The table has about 13,000 clones, 33% seen once. A remark on this clone: Its target is unknown.

Thyroid surgery was preceded by no treatment in any patient. This CDR3 has 16 residues. Germline CDR1 reads PRHDT; CDR2 reads FYEKMQ (reference sequence). Trimming pared 5 bases from V and 2 bases from J, leaving 15 bases between. Sequencing was carried out using tumor tissue. The source of this sequence is a male donor with papillary thyroid cancer or a benign thyroid nodule (not recorded which). Some clones in this sample may be carry-over from other donors' samples. The rearrangement links TRBV13 to TRBJ2-2; D may be TRBD2 (5 bases). The CDR3: CASSPQERINTGELFF. CDR3 sequence (DNA): TGTGCCAGCAGCCCCCAGGAGCGGATAAACACCGGGGAGCTGTTTTTT.